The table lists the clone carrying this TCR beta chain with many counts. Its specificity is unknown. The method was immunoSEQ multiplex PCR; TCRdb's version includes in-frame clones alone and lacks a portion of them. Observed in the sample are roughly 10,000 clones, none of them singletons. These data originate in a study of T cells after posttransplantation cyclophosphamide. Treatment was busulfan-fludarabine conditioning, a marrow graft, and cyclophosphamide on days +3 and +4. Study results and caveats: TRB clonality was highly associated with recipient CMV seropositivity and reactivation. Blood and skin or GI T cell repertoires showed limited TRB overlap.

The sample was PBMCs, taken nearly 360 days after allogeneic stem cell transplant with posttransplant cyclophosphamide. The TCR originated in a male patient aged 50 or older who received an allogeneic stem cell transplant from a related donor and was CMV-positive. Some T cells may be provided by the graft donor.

Here the CDR3 DNA reads TGCGCCAGCAGCTTGTTAACCACGGGACTAGTGGTTGACAATGAGCAGTTCTTC. It translates to CASSLLTTGLVVDNEQFF. The V gene is TRBV5-1, the J gene TRBJ2-1; 8 nucleotides align to TRBD2. Germline V gene lookup returns CDR1 SGHRS and CDR2 YFSETQ. With V trimmed by 1 base and J by 5 bases, 14 bases remained unmatched. The CDR3 length is 18 residues.